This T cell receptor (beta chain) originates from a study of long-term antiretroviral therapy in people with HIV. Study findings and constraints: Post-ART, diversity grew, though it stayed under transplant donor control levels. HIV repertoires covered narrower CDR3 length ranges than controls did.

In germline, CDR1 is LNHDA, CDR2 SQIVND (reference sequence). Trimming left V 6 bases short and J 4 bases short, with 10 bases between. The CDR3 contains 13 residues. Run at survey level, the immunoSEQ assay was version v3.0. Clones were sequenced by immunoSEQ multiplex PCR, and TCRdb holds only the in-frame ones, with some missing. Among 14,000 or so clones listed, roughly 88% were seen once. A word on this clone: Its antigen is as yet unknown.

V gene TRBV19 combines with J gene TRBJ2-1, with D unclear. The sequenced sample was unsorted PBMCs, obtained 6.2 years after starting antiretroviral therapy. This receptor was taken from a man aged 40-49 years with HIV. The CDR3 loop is CASSHGVYNEQFF. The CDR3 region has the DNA TGTGCCAGTAGCCACGGTGTGTACAATGAGCAGTTCTTC.